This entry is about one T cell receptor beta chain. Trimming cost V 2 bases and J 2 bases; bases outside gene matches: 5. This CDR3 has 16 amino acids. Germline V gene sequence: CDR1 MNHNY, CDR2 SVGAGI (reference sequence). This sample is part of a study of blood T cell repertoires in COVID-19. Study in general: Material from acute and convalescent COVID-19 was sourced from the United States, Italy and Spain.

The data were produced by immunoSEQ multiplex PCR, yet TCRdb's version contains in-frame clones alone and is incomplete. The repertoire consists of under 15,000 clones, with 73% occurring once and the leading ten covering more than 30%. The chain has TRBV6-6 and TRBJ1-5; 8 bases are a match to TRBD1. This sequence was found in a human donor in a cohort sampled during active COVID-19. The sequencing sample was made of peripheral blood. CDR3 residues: CASSYIPGGRNQPQHF. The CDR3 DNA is TGTGCCAGCAGTTACATCCCAGGGGGCCGCAATCAGCCCCAGCATTTT.